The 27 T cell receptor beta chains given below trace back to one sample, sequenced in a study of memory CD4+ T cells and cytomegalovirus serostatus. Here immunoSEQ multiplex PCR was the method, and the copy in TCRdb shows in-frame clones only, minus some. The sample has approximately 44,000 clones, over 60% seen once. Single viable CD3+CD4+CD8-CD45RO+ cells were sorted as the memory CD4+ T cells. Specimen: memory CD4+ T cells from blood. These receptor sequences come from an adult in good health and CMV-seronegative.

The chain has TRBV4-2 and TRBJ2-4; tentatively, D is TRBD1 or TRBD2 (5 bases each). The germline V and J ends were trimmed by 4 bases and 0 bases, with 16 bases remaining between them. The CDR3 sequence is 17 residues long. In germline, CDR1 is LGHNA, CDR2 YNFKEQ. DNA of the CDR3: TGTGCCAGCAGCCCAGAGGGTGGGGGAATAGCCAAAAACATTCAGTACTTC. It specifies CASSPEGGGIAKNIQYF.

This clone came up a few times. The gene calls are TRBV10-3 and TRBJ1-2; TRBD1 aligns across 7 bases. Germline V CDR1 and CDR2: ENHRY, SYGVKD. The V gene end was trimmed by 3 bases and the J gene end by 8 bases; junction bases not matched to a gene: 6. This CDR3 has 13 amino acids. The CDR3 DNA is TGTGCCATCAGTGAAGAGACAGGGCTGGGCTACACCTTC. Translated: CAISEETGLGYTF.

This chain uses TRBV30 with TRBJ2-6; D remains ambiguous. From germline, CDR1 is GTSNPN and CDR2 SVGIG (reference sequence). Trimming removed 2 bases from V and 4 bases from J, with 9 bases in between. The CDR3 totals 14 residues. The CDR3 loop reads CAWSQGTGANVLTF. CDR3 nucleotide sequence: TGTGCCTGGAGTCAAGGAACCGGGGCCAACGTCCTGACTTTC.

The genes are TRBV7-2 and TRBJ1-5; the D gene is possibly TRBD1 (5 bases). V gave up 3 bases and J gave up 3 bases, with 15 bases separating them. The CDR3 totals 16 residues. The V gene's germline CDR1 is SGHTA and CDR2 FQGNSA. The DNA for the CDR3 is TGTGCCAGCAGCTTTCAGGGCGGACTGATCAATCAGCCCCAGCATTTT. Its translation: CASSFQGGLINQPQHF.

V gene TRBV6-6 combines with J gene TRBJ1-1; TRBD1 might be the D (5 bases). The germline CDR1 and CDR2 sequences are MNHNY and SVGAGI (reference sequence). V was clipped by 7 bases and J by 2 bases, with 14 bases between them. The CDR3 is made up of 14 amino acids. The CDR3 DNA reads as TGTGCCAGCAAGAATGGGGGTTTAAACACTGAAGCTTTCTTT. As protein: CASKNGGLNTEAFF.

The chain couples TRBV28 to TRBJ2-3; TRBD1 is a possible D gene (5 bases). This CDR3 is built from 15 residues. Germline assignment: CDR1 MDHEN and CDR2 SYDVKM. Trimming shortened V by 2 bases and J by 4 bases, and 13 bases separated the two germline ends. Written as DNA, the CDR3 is TGTGCCAGCAGTTTACTACAGGTTGGCGCAGATACGCAGTATTTT. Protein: CASSLLQVGADTQYF.

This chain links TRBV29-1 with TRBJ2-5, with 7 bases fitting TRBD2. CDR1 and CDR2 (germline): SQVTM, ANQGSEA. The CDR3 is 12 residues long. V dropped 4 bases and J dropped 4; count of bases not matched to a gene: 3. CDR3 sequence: CSVAPGGETQYF. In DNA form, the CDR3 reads TGCAGCGTTGCCCCGGGGGGAGAGACCCAGTACTTC.

The CDR3 bases are TGTGCCAGCAGTGCTTGGGGGACAGGGGGATACAATGAGCAGTTCTTC. This gives the protein CASSAWGTGGYNEQFF. V usage is TRBV2 and J usage is TRBJ2-1; 11 positions match TRBD1. J was trimmed by 4 bases and V by 4 bases; bases with no gene match: 6. The CDR3 length is 16 residues. Germline CDR1 reads SNHLY; CDR2 reads FYNNEI.

The CDR3 region has the DNA TGTGCCAGCAGCCCGGGACAGGGGTACAATGAGCAGTTCTTC. Encoded protein: CASSPGQGYNEQFF. V gene TRBV5-5 combines with J gene TRBJ2-1; TRBD1 aligns across 10 bases. The CDR3 extends over 14 amino acids. Germline V CDR1 and CDR2: SGHKS, YYEKEE (reference sequence). With 4 bases clipped from V and 4 bases from J, the junction kept 2 bases outside the gene matches.

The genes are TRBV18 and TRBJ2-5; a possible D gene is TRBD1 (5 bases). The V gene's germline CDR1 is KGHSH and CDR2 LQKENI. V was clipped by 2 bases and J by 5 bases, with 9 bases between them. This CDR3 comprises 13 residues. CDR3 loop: CASSPGAGETQYF. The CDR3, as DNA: TGTGCCAGCTCACCAGGGGCCGGGGAGACCCAGTACTTC. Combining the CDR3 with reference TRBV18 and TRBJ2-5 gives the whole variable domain NAGVMQNPRHLVRRRGQEARLRCSPMKGHSHVYWYRQLPEEGLKFMVYLQKENIIDESGMPKERFSAEFPKEGPSILRIQQVVRGDSAAYFCASSPGAGETQYFGPGTRLLVL.

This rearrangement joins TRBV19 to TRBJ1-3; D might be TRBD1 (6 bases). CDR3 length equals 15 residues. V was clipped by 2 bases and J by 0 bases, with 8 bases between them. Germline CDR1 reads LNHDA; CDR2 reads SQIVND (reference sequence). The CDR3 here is CASSIRGVSGNTIYF. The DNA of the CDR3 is TGTGCCAGTAGTATAAGGGGGGTCTCTGGAAACACCATATATTTT.

CDR3 sequence: CASRPGHHQETQYF. CDR3 DNA: TGTGCAAGTCGCCCGGGACACCACCAAGAGACCCAGTACTTC. The rearrangement links TRBV12-2 to TRBJ2-5; TRBD1 reflects the table's D call only, with no check against the DNA. TRBV12-2 has pseudogene status. This CDR3 is built from 14 residues.

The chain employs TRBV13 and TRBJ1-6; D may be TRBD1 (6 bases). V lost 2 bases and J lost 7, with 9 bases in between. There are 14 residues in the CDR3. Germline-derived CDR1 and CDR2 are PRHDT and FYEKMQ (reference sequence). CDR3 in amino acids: CASSLNRANSPLHF. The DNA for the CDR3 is TGTGCCAGCAGCTTAAACAGGGCGAATTCACCCCTCCACTTT.

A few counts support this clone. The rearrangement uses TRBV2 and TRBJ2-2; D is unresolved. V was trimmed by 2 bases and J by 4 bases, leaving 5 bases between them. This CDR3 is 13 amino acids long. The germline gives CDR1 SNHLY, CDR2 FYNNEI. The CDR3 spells CASSESPTGELFF. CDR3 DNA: TGTGCCAGCAGTGAAAGCCCCACCGGGGAGCTGTTTTTT.

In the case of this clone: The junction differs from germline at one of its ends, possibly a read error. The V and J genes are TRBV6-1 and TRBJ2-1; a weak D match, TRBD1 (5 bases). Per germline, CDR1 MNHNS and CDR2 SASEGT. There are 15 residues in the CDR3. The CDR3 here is CASSERWGSDNEQFF. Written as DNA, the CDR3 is TGTGCCAGCAGTGAACGGTGGGGCTCCGACAATGAGCAGTTCTTC.

In DNA form, the CDR3 reads TGTGCCAGCAGCGTAGCGGGACAGAGCTCCTATAATTCACCCCTCCACTTT. Protein sequence: CASSVAGQSSYNSPLHF. The rearrangement links TRBV9 to TRBJ1-6; 7 nucleotides agree with TRBD1. Germline V gene sequence: CDR1 SGDLS, CDR2 YYNGEE. With V trimmed by 0 bases and J by 0 bases, 3 bases remained unmatched. The CDR3 contains 17 residues.

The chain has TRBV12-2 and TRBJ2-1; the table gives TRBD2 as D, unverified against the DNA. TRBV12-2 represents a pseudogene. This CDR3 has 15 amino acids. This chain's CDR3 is CASRSSGALGNEQFF. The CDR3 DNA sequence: TGTGCAAGTCGCTCAAGCGGGGCCCTCGGGAATGAGCAGTTCTTC.

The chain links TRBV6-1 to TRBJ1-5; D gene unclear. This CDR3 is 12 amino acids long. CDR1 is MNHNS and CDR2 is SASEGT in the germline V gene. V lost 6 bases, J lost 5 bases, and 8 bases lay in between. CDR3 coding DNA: TGTGCCAGCAGGGTAGGTCATCAGCCCCAGCATTTT. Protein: CASRVGHQPQHF.

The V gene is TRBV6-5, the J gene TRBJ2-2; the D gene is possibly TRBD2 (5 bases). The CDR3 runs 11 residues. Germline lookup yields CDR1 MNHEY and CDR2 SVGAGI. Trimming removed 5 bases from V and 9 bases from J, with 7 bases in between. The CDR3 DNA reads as TGTGCCAGCAGTCGGGGTAGGGAGCTGTTTTTT. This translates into CASSRGRELFF.

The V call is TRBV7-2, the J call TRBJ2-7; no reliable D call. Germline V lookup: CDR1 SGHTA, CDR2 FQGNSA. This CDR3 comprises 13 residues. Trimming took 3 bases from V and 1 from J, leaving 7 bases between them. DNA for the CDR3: TGTGCCAGCAGCTTGGGGAATTCCTACGAGCAGTACTTC. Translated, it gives CASSLGNSYEQYF.

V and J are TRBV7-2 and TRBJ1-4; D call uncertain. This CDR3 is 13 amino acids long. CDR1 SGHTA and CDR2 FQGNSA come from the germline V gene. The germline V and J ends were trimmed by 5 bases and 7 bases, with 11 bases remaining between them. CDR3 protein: CASSLDRSEKLFF. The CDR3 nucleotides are TGTGCCAGCAGCCTGGATAGATCTGAAAAACTGTTTTTT.

DNA for the CDR3: TGTGCCAGCAGTTTACCCGCGAGGGGCTACACCTTC. Protein: CASSLPARGYTF. The chain joins TRBV28 to TRBJ1-2, with unresolved D. V was trimmed by 2 bases and J by 8 bases, leaving 9 bases between them. The CDR3 is made up of 12 amino acids. Germline V gene sequence: CDR1 MDHEN, CDR2 SYDVKM.

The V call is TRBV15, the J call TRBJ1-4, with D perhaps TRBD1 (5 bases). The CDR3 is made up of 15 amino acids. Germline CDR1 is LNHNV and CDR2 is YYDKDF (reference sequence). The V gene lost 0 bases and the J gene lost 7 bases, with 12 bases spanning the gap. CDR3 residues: CATSRDSLQGEKLFF. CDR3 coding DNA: TGTGCCACCAGCAGAGATTCCTTGCAGGGTGAAAAACTGTTTTTT.

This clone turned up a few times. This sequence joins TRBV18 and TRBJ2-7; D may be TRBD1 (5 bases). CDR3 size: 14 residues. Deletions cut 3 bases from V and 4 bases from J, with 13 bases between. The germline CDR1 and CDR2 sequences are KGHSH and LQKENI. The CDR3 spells CASSPPDNEYEQYF. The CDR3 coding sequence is TGTGCCAGCTCACCTCCGGACAATGAATACGAGCAGTACTTC.

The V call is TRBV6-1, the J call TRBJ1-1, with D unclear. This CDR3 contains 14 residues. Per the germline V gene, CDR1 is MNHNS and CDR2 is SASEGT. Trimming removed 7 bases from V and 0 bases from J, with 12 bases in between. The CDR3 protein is CASTLLLLNTEAFF. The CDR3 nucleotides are TGTGCCAGCACCCTATTATTATTGAACACTGAAGCTTTCTTT.

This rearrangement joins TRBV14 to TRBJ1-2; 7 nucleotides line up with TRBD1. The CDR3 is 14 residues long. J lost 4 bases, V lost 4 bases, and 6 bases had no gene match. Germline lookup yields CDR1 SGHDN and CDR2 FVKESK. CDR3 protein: CASSRAGGRYGYTF. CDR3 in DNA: TGTGCCAGCAGCCGAGCAGGGGGACGCTATGGCTACACCTTC. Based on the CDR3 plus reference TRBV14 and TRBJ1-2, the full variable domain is EAGVTQFPSHSVIEKGQTVTLRCDPISGHDNLYWYRRVMGKEIKFLLHFVKESKQDESGMPNNRFLAERTGGTYSTLKVQPAELEDSGVYFCASSRAGGRYGYTFGSGTRLTVV.

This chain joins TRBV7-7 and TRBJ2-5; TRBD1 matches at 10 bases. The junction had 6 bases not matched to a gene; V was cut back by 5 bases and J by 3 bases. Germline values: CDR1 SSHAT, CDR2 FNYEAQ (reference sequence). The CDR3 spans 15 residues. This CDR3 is CASSRLGTGEETQYF. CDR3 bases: TGTGCCAGCAGCCGCCTCGGGACAGGGGAAGAGACCCAGTACTTC. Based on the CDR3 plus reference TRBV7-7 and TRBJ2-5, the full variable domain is GAGVSQSPRYKVTKRGQDVTLRCDPISSHATLYWYQQALGQGPEFLTYFNYEAQPDKSGLPSDRFSAERPEGSISTLTIQRTEQRDSAMYRCASSRLGTGEETQYFGPGTRLLVL.